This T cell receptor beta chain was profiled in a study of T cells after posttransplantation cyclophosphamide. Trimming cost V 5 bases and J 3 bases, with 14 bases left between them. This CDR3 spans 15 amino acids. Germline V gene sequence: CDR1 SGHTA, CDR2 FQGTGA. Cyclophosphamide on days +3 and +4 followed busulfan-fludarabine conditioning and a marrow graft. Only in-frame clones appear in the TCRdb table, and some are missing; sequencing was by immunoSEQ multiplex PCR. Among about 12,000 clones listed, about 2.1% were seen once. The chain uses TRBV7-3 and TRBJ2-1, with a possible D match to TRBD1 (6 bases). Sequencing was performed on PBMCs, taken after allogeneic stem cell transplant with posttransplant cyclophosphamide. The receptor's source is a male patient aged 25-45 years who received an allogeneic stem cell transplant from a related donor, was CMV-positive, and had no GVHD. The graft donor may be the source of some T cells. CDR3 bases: TGTGCCAGCAGCGGTCATAGGGACAACTACAATGAGCAGTTCTTC. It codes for CASSGHRDNYNEQFF.